This TCR beta chain derives from a study of CD8 T cells in ankylosing spondylitis. Study results and limitations: The study identified a TCR beta motif of several highly homologous variants that appeared characteristic of ankylosing spondylitis blood. From matched ankylosing spondylitis synovial fluid, disease-linked clones were reportedly recovered at significantly enriched levels.

This clonotype was counted ten times or more. Its specificity is unknown. Researchers built TCR beta libraries using quantitative 5'-RACE with molecular barcodes. TCRdb processed the 5' RACE reads anew with MiXCR; each CDR3 protein has one entry. The repertoire holds some 240,000 distinct CDR3 sequences, with approximately 7.4% as singletons. Germline values: CDR1 DFQATT, CDR2 SNEGSKA (reference sequence). The ends were cut back, 4 bases at V and 1 base at J, with 13 bases in the middle. The CDR3 length is 14 residues. The TCR sequence derives from a male donor with ankylosing spondylitis. Material for sequencing was blood, either unsorted or a sorted T cell fraction (not recorded which). The chain joins TRBV20-1 to TRBJ1-1; D is unclear. CDR3 DNA: TGCAGTGCTATAGAACCTCCCTGGAACACTGAAGCTTTCTTT. It translates to CSAIEPPWNTEAFF.